One sample yielded the 21 T cell receptor beta chains listed below, sequenced in a study of blood T cell repertoires in COVID-19 (dated by TCRdb to 2018 to 2021). Library preparation used the immunoSEQ multiplex PCR assay. Drawn from immuneACCESS, this table holds only the in-frame rearrangements with V and J called that TCRdb kept. Clones are partly lost; checked studies trace under half to an unresolved V gene and leave the rest unexplained. The sample table contains about 200,000 clones; only one count was recorded for 84% of them. The top ten constitute about 20% of the sample. The sequenced material came from peripheral blood. The receptors derive from a human donor in a cohort sampled during active COVID-19.

This clone was picked up one time. The CDR3, as DNA: TGTGCCAGCAGCTTTATGGACAGGGGAATTAATGGCTACACCTTC. Translating it yields CASSFMDRGINGYTF. This chain links TRBV5-6 with TRBJ1-2, with 9 bases fitting TRBD1. V lost 2 bases and J lost 6; bases outside the gene matches: 8. The CDR3 totals 15 residues. The V gene's germline CDR1 is SGHDT and CDR2 YYEEEE.

This rearrangement joins TRBV5-5 to TRBJ1-1; the D gene is possibly TRBD1 (5 bases). V was pared by 6 bases and J by 1 base, with 16 bases between. Germline V CDR1 and CDR2: SGHKS, YYEKEE (reference sequence). CDR3 length: 15 residues. DNA of the CDR3: TGTGCCAGCATGGCTCTCAGGGCGTCGAACACTGAAGCTTTCTTT. Amino acid sequence: CASMALRASNTEAFF. Full variable domain (remainder filled in from reference TRBV5-5 and TRBJ1-1): DAGVTQSPTHLIKTRGQQVTLRCSPISGHKSVSWYQQVLGQGPQFIFQYYEKEERGRGNFPDRFSARQFPNYSSELNVNALLLGDSALYLCASMALRASNTEAFFGQGTRLTVV.

The chain is built from TRBV6-5 and TRBJ2-7; TRBD1 matches at 7 bases. The CDR3 spans 13 residues. The V and J ends lost 3 bases and 3 bases, in that order; junction bases with no gene match: 2. CDR1 and CDR2 (germline): MNHEY, SVGAGI. Here the CDR3 reads CASSYRTGYEQYF. The CDR3 DNA is TGTGCCAGCAGTTATAGGACAGGCTACGAGCAGTACTTC.

The genes are TRBV6-6 and TRBJ2-1, with a possible D match to TRBD2 (7 bases). Trimming removed 6 bases from V and 5 bases from J, with 11 bases in between. CDR1 is MNHNY and CDR2 is SVGAGI in the germline V gene (reference sequence). The CDR3 sequence is 13 residues long. Here the CDR3 reads CASSRGAHNEQFF. CDR3 nucleotides: TGTGCCAGCAGCCGGGGGGCTCACAATGAGCAGTTCTTC.

Only a few counts were recorded for this clone. The V and J genes are TRBV6-2 or TRBV6-3 and TRBJ2-7, with unresolved D. The CDR3 length is 12 residues. CDR1 is MNHEY, CDR2 SVGEGT, per germline. The ends were cut back, 4 bases at V and 9 bases at J, with 13 bases in the middle. The CDR3 DNA reads TGTGCCAGCAGTTCCATTGGAGAACGGCAGTACGTC. Translated, it gives CASSSIGERQYV.

The rearrangement uses TRBV7-2 and TRBJ1-5, with 9 bases that match TRBD1. Trimming removed 2 bases from V and 1 base from J; junction bases left unmatched: 12. CDR3 length: 19 amino acids. Germline-derived CDR1 and CDR2 are SGHTA and FQGNSA. The DNA for the CDR3 is TGTGCCAGCAGCTTACAGTTGGCGACAGGGGGATCGAGCAATCAGCCCCAGCATTTT. This translates into CASSLQLATGGSSNQPQHF.

The V and J genes are TRBV6-5 and TRBJ2-2; D gene ambiguous. This CDR3 has 13 residues. Trimming took off 8 bases at V and 4 bases at J, with 11 bases between the two ends. Germline loops: CDR1 MNHEY, CDR2 SVGAGI. The CDR3 nucleotides read TGTGCCAGCGGTCAGGAAGTCACCGGGGAGCTGTTTTTT. It is translated as CASGQEVTGELFF.

The chain uses TRBV11-2 and TRBJ2-1, with D possibly matching TRBD2 (7 bases). Germline values: CDR1 SGHAT, CDR2 FQNNGV. The CDR3 has 14 residues. Trimming shortened V by 0 bases and J by 6 bases, and 9 bases separated the two germline ends. As DNA, the CDR3 is TGTGCCAGCAGCTTAGAGAGGGGGGGCAATGAGCAGTTCTTC. Protein: CASSLERGGNEQFF.

This rearrangement joins TRBV19 to TRBJ2-7, with 12 bases identical to TRBD2. The CDR3 has 16 amino acids. CDR1 and CDR2 from the germline V gene are LNHDA and SQIVND (reference sequence). The ends lost 9 bases at V and 5 bases at J; junction bases unmatched: 14. The CDR3 sequence is CASESSGRARPHEQYF. CDR3 DNA sequence: TGTGCCAGCGAGTCTAGCGGGAGGGCCCGACCCCACGAGCAGTACTTC. Full variable domain (missing parts from reference TRBV19 and TRBJ2-7): DGGITQSPKYLFRKEGQNVTLSCEQNLNHDAMYWYRQDPGQGLRLIYYSQIVNDFQKGDIAEGYSVSREKKESFPLTVTSAQKNPTAFYLCASESSGRARPHEQYFGPGTRLTVT.

The V and J genes are TRBV5-1 and TRBJ1-5; D is perhaps TRBD1 (5 bases). V was shortened by 4 bases and J by 4 bases, with 24 bases between the two germline ends. The CDR3 is 18 amino acids. Germline V gene sequence: CDR1 SGHRS, CDR2 YFSETQ. The CDR3 DNA reads TGCGCCAGCAGCCTGGGGGTGAGCCTATATAGGGAGAATCAGCCCCAGCATTTT. Translated, it gives CASSLGVSLYRENQPQHF.

This chain links TRBV5-4 with TRBJ1-1; possibly TRBD1 for D (5 bases). V lost 5 bases and J lost 6, with 20 bases in between. Germline V gives CDR1 SGHNT, CDR2 YYREEE (reference sequence). This CDR3 is built from 15 residues. CDR3 sequence: CASRPGTPLGAEAFF. The CDR3 nucleotides are TGTGCCAGCAGGCCCGGGACTCCCCTCGGCGCTGAAGCTTTCTTT.

The chain joins TRBV21-1 to TRBJ2-7; TRBD2, the table's D call, was not compared with the DNA. TRBV21-1 is a pseudogene segment. The CDR3 sequence is 14 residues long. CDR3 protein: CASSKLGGVHEQYV. The CDR3 bases are TGTGCCAGCAGCAAATTGGGGGGGGTTCACGAGCAGTACGTC.

J is TRBJ2-7 and V is TRBV7-2; 13 bases line up with TRBD2. Germline-derived CDR1 and CDR2 are SGHTA and FQGNSA. The CDR3 sequence is 14 residues long. V shed 5 bases and J 5 bases; nucleotides not matched to a gene: 3. CDR3 sequence reads: CASSPGLAGDEQYF. The CDR3 bases are TGTGCCAGCAGCCCCGGACTAGCGGGAGACGAGCAGTACTTC.

In its sample, this clone was seen once. The V call is TRBV21-1, the J call TRBJ2-5; the listed D gene, TRBD2, was not tested against the DNA. TRBV21-1 is a recognized pseudogene. This CDR3 is 14 amino acids long. CDR3 nucleotide sequence: TGTGCCAGCAGCAAAGGAACGGCGGGCACGGCCCAGTACTTC. The encoded protein is CASSKGTAGTAQYF.

The V and J genes are TRBV6-5 and TRBJ1-5; a possible D gene is TRBD1 (6 bases). The CDR3 runs 14 residues. The germline gives CDR1 MNHEY, CDR2 SVGAGI. V lost 0 bases to trimming and J lost 5 bases, with 8 bases between them. The CDR3 DNA reads as TGTGCCAGCAGTTACTCGGGGGGGCATCAGCCCCAGCATTTT. Protein: CASSYSGGHQPQHF.

V gene TRBV18 combines with J gene TRBJ2-7; possibly TRBD1 for D (6 bases). Trimming removed 6 bases from V and 6 bases from J, with 18 bases in between. Germline V gene lookup returns CDR1 KGHSH and CDR2 LQKENI. The CDR3 spans 14 residues. The CDR3 nucleotides are TGTGCCAGCTCCCGTACTGGGGGCCCCTCCGAGCAGTACTTC. Protein: CASSRTGGPSEQYF. Based on the CDR3 plus reference TRBV18 and TRBJ2-7, the full variable domain is NAGVMQNPRHLVRRRGQEARLRCSPMKGHSHVYWYRQLPEEGLKFMVYLQKENIIDESGMPKERFSAEFPKEGPSILRIQQVVRGDSAAYFCASSRTGGPSEQYFGPGTRLTVT.

The chain uses TRBV6-1 and TRBJ1-3; TRBD1 aligns across 7 bases. The CDR3 sequence is 17 residues long. Trimming at V came to 1 base and at J to 2 bases, leaving 8 bases not matched to a gene. Germline CDR1 is MNHNS and CDR2 is SASEGT. The CDR3 here is CASSEGPLQGTGNTIYF. The CDR3 region has the DNA TGTGCCAGCAGTGAAGGTCCTCTACAGGGGACTGGAAACACCATATATTTT.

The CDR3 DNA follows: TGCGCCAGCAGCCAAGATAGGACCGCAGGGAGGAGCACAGATACGCAGTATTTT. Translating gives CASSQDRTAGRSTDTQYF. This rearrangement joins TRBV4-1 to TRBJ2-3; a possible D gene is TRBD2 (6 bases). Germline V gene sequence: CDR1 MGHRA, CDR2 YSYEKL. Trimming stripped 0 bases from V and 0 bases from J, with 16 bases between. This CDR3 has 18 amino acids.

This clone came up once. This chain links TRBV29-1 with TRBJ1-2, with no clear D. Trimming removed 0 bases at V and 4 bases at J, with 9 bases between. The germline V gene encodes CDR1 SQVTM and CDR2 ANQGSEA. This CDR3 comprises 13 residues. The CDR3, as DNA: TGCAGCGTTGAAGAGGGCTCCAGCTATGGCTACACCTTC. This encodes CSVEEGSSYGYTF.

The chain combines TRBV25-1 with TRBJ2-7; D is unclear. The germline V gene has CDR1 MGHDK and CDR2 SYGVNS. The CDR3 has 14 amino acids. V was pared by 4 bases and J by 3 bases, with 13 bases between. The CDR3 reads CASSGGANNYEQYF. The CDR3 coding sequence is TGTGCCAGCAGTGGTGGAGCGAACAACTACGAGCAGTACTTC.

The chain couples TRBV28 to TRBJ1-5; D gene ambiguous. Germline V lookup: CDR1 MDHEN, CDR2 SYDVKM. The CDR3 covers 12 residues. V lost 4 bases and J 7 bases, leaving 8 bases between the germline ends. The CDR3 is CASSSSFQPQHF. CDR3 nucleotide sequence: TGTGCCAGCAGTTCGTCGTTCCAGCCCCAGCATTTT.